This T cell receptor (beta chain) was found in a study of T cell clonality in common variable immunodeficiency. V was pared by 5 bases and J by 4 bases, with 9 bases of the junction left unmatched. CDR3 size: 15 residues. Germline assignment: CDR1 SGHNT and CDR2 YENEEA. A word on this clone: The read terminates 3 residues before the CDR3 end, so the remaining end is supplied by the germline J gene.

Profiled with immunoSEQ multiplex PCR; TCRdb holds only in-frame clones, not every one. The specimen has about 52,000 clones, none found just once. The sample taken for sequencing was peripheral blood mononuclear cells. The V gene is TRBV11-3, the J gene TRBJ2-5; the match to TRBD2 covers 8 bases. The receptor comes from a person aged 18 to 75 in good health. The DNA read from the CDR3 is TGTGCCAGCAGCGGACGTAGCGGGAAGGGAGAGACC. This codes for CASSGRSGKGET. The full-length CDR3 reads as CASSGRSGKGETQYF.